This T cell receptor beta chain is from a study of neoadjuvant anti-PD-1 for oral cavity cancer. Across the study: Most patients had three to four biweekly doses of 3 mg/kg nivolumab before resection. Non-progressing patients received a fourth nivolumab dose near day 43, then surgery on days 50-56.

Findings and caveats of the study: Pretreatment Treg/Th17 ratio correlated inversely with post-treatment tumor clonality.

This CDR3 has 16 amino acids. V was trimmed by 0 bases and J by 0 bases, leaving 10 bases between them. Germline loops: CDR1 SGHRS, CDR2 YFSETQ. PBMC libraries mostly used about 450 ng of input genomic DNA, with six replicates per sample. Assay used: immunoSEQ multiplex PCR; TCRdb lists only in-frame clones, some missing. The profile shows about 14,000 clones, over 60% of them singletons. In the case of this clone: The antigen is not known.

The time point here: after neoadjuvant nivolumab, at surgical resection. The sequences come from PBMCs, collected after nivolumab (anti-PD-1) treatment. The sequence derives from a person aged 35 to 85 with oral cavity squamous cell carcinoma. This rearrangement joins TRBV5-1 to TRBJ1-3; D gene ambiguous. CDR3 in DNA: TGCGCCAGCAGCTTGGATACACCTAGCTCTGGAAACACCATATATTTT. Its protein product is CASSLDTPSSGNTIYF.